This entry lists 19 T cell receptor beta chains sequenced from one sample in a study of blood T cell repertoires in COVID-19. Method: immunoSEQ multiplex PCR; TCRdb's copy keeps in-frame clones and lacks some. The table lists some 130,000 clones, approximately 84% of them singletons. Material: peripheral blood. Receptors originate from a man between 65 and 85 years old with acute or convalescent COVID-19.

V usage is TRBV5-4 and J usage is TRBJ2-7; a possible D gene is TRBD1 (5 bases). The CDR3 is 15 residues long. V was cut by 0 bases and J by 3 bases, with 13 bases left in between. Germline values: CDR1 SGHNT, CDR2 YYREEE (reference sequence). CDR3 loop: CASSLAGQGFYEQYF. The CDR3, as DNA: TGTGCCAGCAGCTTGGCCGGCCAGGGTTTCTACGAGCAGTACTTC.

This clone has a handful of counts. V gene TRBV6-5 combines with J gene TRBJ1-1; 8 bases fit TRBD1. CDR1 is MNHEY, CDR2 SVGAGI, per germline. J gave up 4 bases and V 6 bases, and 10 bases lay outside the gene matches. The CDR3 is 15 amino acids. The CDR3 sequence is CASSQGQGVPTEAFF. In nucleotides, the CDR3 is TGTGCCAGCAGCCAAGGACAGGGTGTACCCACTGAAGCTTTCTTT.

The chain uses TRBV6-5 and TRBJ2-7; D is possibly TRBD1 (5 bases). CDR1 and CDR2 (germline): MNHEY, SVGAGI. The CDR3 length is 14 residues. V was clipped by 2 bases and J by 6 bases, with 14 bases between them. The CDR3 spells CASSYTPGSSEQYF. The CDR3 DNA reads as TGTGCCAGCAGTTACACCCCAGGGTCCAGCGAGCAGTACTTC.

The CDR3 here is CASRGGTGNTIYF. In DNA form, the CDR3 reads TGCGCCAGCAGAGGGGGAACTGGAAACACCATATATTTT. The chain has TRBV5-1 and TRBJ1-3, with TRBD1 as a possible D gene (6 bases). CDR1 is SGHRS, CDR2 YFSETQ, per germline. V lost 5 bases and J lost 2, with 8 bases in between. The CDR3 consists of 13 residues.

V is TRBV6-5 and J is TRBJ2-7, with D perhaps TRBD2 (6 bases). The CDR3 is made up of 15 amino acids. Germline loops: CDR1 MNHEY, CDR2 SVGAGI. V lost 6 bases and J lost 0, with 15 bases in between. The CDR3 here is CASSGGDGGSYEQYF. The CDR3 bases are TGTGCCAGCAGCGGCGGGGACGGTGGCTCCTACGAGCAGTACTTC.

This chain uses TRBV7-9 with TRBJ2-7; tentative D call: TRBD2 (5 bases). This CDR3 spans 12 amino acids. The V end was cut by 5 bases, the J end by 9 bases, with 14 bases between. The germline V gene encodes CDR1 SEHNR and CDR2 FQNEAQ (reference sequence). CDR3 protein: CASSPLGGGQYF. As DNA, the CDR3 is TGTGCCAGCAGCCCCCTCGGTGGAGGGCAGTACTTC. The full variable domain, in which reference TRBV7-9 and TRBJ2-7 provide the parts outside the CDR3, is DTGVSQNPRHKITKRGQNVTFRCDPISEHNRLYWYRQTLGQGPEFLTYFQNEAQLEKSRLLSDRFSAERPKGSFSTLEIQRTEQGDSAMYLCASSPLGGGQYFGPGTRLTVT.

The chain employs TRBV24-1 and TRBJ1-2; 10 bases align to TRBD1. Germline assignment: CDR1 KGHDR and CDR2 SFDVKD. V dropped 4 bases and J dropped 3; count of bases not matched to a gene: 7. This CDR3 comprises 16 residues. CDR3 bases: TGTGCCACCAGTGACCCGAGACAGGGGGCGGACTATGGCTACACCTTC. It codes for CATSDPRQGADYGYTF.

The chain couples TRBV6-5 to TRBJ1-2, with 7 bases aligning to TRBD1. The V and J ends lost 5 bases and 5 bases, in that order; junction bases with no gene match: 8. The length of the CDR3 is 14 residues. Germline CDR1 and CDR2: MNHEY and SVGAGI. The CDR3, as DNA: TGTGCCAGCAGTCCGGGACAGAGTCCTTATGGCTACACCTTC. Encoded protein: CASSPGQSPYGYTF.

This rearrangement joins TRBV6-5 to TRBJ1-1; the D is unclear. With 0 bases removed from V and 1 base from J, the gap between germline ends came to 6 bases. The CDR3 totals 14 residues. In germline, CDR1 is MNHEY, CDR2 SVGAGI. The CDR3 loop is CASSYSGGNTEAFF. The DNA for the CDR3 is TGTGCCAGCAGTTACTCTGGAGGGAACACTGAAGCTTTCTTT.

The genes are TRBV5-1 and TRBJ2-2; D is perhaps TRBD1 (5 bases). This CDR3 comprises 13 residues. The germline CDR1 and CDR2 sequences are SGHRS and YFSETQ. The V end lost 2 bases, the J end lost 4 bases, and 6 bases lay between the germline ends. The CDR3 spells CASSFTGTGELFF. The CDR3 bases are TGCGCCAGCAGCTTTACAGGCACCGGGGAGCTGTTTTTT. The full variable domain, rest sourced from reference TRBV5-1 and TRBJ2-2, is KAGVTQTPRYLIKTRGQQVTLSCSPISGHRSVSWYQQTPGQGLQFLFEYFSETQRNKGNFPGRFSGRQFSNSRSEMNVSTLELGDSALYLCASSFTGTGELFFGEGSRLTVL.

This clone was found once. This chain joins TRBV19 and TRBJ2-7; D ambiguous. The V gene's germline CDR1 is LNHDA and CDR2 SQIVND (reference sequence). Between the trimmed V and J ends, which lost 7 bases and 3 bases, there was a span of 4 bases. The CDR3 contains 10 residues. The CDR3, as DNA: TGTGCCAGTAATAGCTACGAGCAGTACTTC. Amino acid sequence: CASNSYEQYF.

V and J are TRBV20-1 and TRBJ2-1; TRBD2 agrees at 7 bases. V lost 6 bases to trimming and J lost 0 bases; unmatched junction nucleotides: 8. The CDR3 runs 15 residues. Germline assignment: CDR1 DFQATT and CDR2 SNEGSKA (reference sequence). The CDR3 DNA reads TGCAGTGCGAGTACCGGGGGGTTCTCCTACAATGAGCAGTTCTTC. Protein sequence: CSASTGGFSYNEQFF.

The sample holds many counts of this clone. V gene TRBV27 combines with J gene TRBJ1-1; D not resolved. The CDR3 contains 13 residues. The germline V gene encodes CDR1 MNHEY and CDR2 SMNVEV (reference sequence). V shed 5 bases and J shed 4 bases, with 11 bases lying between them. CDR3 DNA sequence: TGTGCCAGCAGTCTTTTTGGAGGCACTGAAGCTTTCTTT. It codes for CASSLFGGTEAFF.

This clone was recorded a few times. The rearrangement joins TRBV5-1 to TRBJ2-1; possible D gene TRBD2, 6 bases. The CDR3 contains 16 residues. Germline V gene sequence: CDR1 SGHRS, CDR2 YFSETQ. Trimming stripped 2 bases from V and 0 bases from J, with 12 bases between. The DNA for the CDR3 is TGCGCCAGCAGCTTTCGTGGGGGGAGCTCCTACAATGAGCAGTTCTTC. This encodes CASSFRGGSSYNEQFF.

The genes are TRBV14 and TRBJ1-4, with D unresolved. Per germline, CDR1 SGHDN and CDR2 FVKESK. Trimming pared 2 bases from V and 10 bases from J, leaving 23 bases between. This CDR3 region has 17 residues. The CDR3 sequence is CASSQRVLSSVGGKLFF. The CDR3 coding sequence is TGTGCCAGCAGCCAAAGAGTCCTATCCTCCGTCGGAGGAAAACTGTTTTTT.

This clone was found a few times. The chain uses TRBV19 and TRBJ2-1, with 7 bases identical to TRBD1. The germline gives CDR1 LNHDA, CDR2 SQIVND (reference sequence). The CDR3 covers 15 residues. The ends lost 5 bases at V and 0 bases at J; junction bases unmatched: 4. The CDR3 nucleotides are TGTGCCAGTAGTCTTCGACAGGGCTCCTACAATGAGCAGTTCTTC. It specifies CASSLRQGSYNEQFF.

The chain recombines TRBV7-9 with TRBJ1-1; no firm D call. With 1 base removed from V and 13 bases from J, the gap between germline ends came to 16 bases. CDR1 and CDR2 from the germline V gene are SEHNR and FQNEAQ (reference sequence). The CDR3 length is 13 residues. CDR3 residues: CASSLGEGKRVFF. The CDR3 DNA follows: TGTGCCAGCAGCTTAGGGGAGGGCAAACGAGTTTTCTTT.

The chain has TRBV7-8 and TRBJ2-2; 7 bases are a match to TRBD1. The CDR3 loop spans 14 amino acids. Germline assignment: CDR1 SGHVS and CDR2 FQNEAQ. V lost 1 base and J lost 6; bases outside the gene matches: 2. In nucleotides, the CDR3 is TGTGCCAGCAGCTTAGGGACAGGAGCCGGGGAGCTGTTTTTT. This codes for CASSLGTGAGELFF.

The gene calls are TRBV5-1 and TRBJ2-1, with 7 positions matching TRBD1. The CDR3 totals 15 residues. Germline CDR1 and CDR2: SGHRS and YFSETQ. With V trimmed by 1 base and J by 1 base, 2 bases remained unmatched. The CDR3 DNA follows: TGCGCCAGCAGCTTGACAGGGGAATCCTACAATGAGCAGTTCTTC. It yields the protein CASSLTGESYNEQFF.